The 19 T cell receptor beta chains in this list originate from one sample, sequenced in a study of technical replicates of blood from a few donors. Assay: immunoSEQ multiplex PCR; the TCRdb copy retains only in-frame clones and omits some. The sample contains about 72,000 clones, 92% of which appear only once. Sequenced material: T cells isolated from PBMCs. The receptor source for this set is a human donor in good health.

The gene calls are TRBV4-1 and TRBJ1-2; perhaps TRBD1 as D (5 bases). This CDR3 comprises 18 residues. CDR1 MGHRA and CDR2 YSYEKL come from the germline V gene. Trimming took off 1 base at V and 0 bases at J, with 18 bases between the two ends. The CDR3 bases are TGCGCCAGCAGCCAAGGTATCCGACTGACAGACACTAACTATGGCTACACCTTC. Translated, it gives CASSQGIRLTDTNYGYTF.

This clone was counted a few times. CDR3 region: CASKGVAGYYNEQFF. For the CDR3, the DNA is TGTGCCTCAAAGGGGGTAGCGGGATACTACAATGAGCAGTTCTTC. The chain recombines TRBV28 with TRBJ2-1; TRBD2 matches 8 bases. CDR3 size: 15 residues. With 11 bases clipped from V and 3 bases from J, the junction kept 12 bases outside the gene matches. Germline V gene data show CDR1 as MDHEN and CDR2 as SYDVKM.

V usage is TRBV2 and J usage is TRBJ2-7, with 10 bases identical to TRBD2. CDR1 and CDR2 from the germline V gene are SNHLY and FYNNEI. The ends lost 3 bases at V and 5 bases at J; junction bases unmatched: 7. The CDR3 is 15 residues long. This CDR3 is CASSDRGLAHDEQYF. CDR3 nucleotides: TGTGCCAGCAGTGACCGGGGACTAGCGCACGACGAGCAGTACTTC.

The genes are TRBV6-1 and TRBJ1-2, with D perhaps TRBD1 (6 bases). V was trimmed by 4 bases and J by 4 bases, leaving 13 bases between them. The CDR3 runs 14 residues. Germline assignment: CDR1 MNHNS and CDR2 SASEGT. In nucleotides, the CDR3 is TGTGCCAGCAGTGGATCCCAGGGGTTCTATGGCTACACCTTC. Translation gives CASSGSQGFYGYTF.

The chain carries TRBV16 and TRBJ1-5, with D uncertain. The V gene lost 4 bases and the J gene lost 0 bases, with 10 bases spanning the gap. This CDR3 spans 15 amino acids. Germline CDR1 is KGHSY and CDR2 is FQNENV. In nucleotides, the CDR3 is TGTGCCAGCAGCCCGACGCGGCCTAGCAATCAGCCCCAGCATTTT. Translation gives CASSPTRPSNQPQHF.

The gene calls are TRBV28 and TRBJ1-2; no definite D call. The CDR3 consists of 16 residues. The ends were cut back, 5 bases at V and 0 bases at J, with 16 bases in the middle. CDR1 is MDHEN, CDR2 SYDVKM, per germline. For the CDR3, the DNA is TGTGCCAGCAGTCTAACGGCGGGGTTATCTAACTATGGCTACACCTTC. This codes for CASSLTAGLSNYGYTF.

The V gene is TRBV6-1, the J gene TRBJ1-5; 7 bases fit TRBD1. Per the germline V gene, CDR1 is MNHNS and CDR2 is SASEGT. The CDR3 contains 16 residues. V shed 4 bases and J 7 bases; nucleotides not matched to a gene: 13. The CDR3 region is CASSVQPGGPGQPQHF. CDR3 DNA sequence: TGTGCCAGCAGTGTCCAGCCAGGGGGTCCAGGGCAGCCCCAGCATTTT.

This clone was counted a single time. The chain links TRBV28 to TRBJ1-5, with TRBD1 as a possible D gene (6 bases). This CDR3 region has 13 residues. Germline CDR1 and CDR2: MDHEN and SYDVKM. Between the trimmed V and J ends, which lost 3 bases and 5 bases, there was a span of 8 bases. Written as DNA, the CDR3 is TGTGCCAGCAGTTTCGCAGGGGATCAGCCCCAGCATTTT. It is translated as CASSFAGDQPQHF.

This clone is a singleton in its sample. V is TRBV19 and J is TRBJ1-5; 9 bases are a match to TRBD1. This CDR3 has 16 amino acids. CDR1 is LNHDA, CDR2 SQIVND, per germline (reference sequence). Losses at the gene ends were 5 bases for V and 0 bases for J; bases not matched to a gene: 5. The CDR3 loop is CASSWGQGDSNQPQHF. The CDR3 nucleotides are TGTGCCAGTAGTTGGGGACAGGGAGATAGCAATCAGCCCCAGCATTTT.

The chain carries TRBV7-3 and TRBJ2-1; possible D gene TRBD2, 6 bases. The CDR3 sequence is 13 residues long. Germline CDR1 and CDR2: SGHTA and FQGTGA. V was pared by 5 bases and J by 7 bases, with 12 bases between. The CDR3 DNA reads as TGTGCCAGCAGCCTCCTCGGGAGTAATGAGCAGTTCTTC. This encodes CASSLLGSNEQFF.

The genes are TRBV4-1 and TRBJ2-1; 12 bases line up with TRBD2. Trimming took 1 base from V and 10 from J; bases not matched to a gene: 8. This CDR3 is built from 16 residues. Per germline, CDR1 MGHRA and CDR2 YSYEKL. The CDR3 here is CASSQVATSGSLEQFF. The CDR3 nucleotides are TGCGCCAGCAGCCAAGTTGCGACTAGCGGGAGTTTGGAGCAGTTCTTC.

This rearrangement joins TRBV29-1 to TRBJ1-2; TRBD1 is a possible D gene (6 bases). The CDR3 spans 14 residues. The germline V gene encodes CDR1 SQVTM and CDR2 ANQGSEA. Deletions cut 3 bases from V and 8 bases from J, with 19 bases between. The CDR3, as DNA: TGCAGCGTTGAGAGGGGGATCCAGAATTTCGGCTACACCTTC. Amino acid sequence: CSVERGIQNFGYTF.

This rearrangement joins TRBV9 to TRBJ2-3; D unresolved. Trimming stripped 0 bases from V and 5 bases from J, with 4 bases between. CDR1 and CDR2 (germline): SGDLS, YYNGEE. The CDR3 loop spans 12 amino acids. The CDR3 coding sequence is TGTGCCAGCAGCGTAGGAGGAGATACGCAGTATTTT. It specifies CASSVGGDTQYF.

The chain links TRBV20-1 to TRBJ2-1; the D is unclear. Looked up from germline, CDR1 is DFQATT and CDR2 is SNEGSKA (reference sequence). V was trimmed by 4 bases and J by 7 bases, leaving 8 bases between them. This CDR3 comprises 11 residues. The CDR3, as DNA: TGCAGTGCTAACGAGCTGAATGAGCAGTTCTTC. This codes for CSANELNEQFF.

The V gene is TRBV5-1, the J gene TRBJ2-7, with D tentatively TRBD2 (6 bases). The V gene's germline CDR1 is SGHRS and CDR2 YFSETQ. This CDR3 contains 16 residues. The germline V and J ends were trimmed by 0 bases and 7 bases, with 20 bases remaining between them. The CDR3 DNA follows: TGCGCCAGCAGCTTGGTCTTAGCGGACTACCTCCGGGAGCAGTACTTC. It yields the protein CASSLVLADYLREQYF.

V and J are TRBV20-1 and TRBJ1-2; a possible D gene is TRBD1 (6 bases). Looked up from germline, CDR1 is DFQATT and CDR2 is SNEGSKA (reference sequence). This CDR3 has 11 residues. Trimming pared 3 bases from V and 10 bases from J, leaving 12 bases between. The CDR3 protein is CSARPDRYYTF. CDR3 nucleotides: TGCAGTGCTAGGCCCGACAGGTACTACACCTTC.

V is TRBV6-1 and J is TRBJ2-5; tentative D call: TRBD1 (5 bases). Germline V CDR1 and CDR2: MNHNS, SASEGT. The CDR3 runs 13 residues. V was pared by 1 base and J by 5 bases, with 8 bases between. CDR3 protein: CASSEEGQETQYF. The CDR3 DNA follows: TGTGCCAGCAGTGAAGAGGGGCAGGAGACCCAGTACTTC.

V is TRBV10-3 and J is TRBJ2-7; tentative D call: TRBD1 (5 bases). This CDR3 is 14 amino acids long. Germline V gene data show CDR1 as ENHRY and CDR2 as SYGVKD. V lost 9 bases, J lost 3 bases, and 18 bases lay in between. In nucleotides, the CDR3 is TGTGCCATACGACAGCACGAAATAAACTACGAGCAGTACTTC. As protein: CAIRQHEINYEQYF.

The chain is built from TRBV7-6 and TRBJ2-5; no clear D. CDR3 size: 12 residues. CDR1 and CDR2 from the germline V gene are SGHVS and FNYEAQ. V was clipped by 0 bases and J by 5 bases, with 4 bases between them. CDR3 protein: CASSLARETQYF. CDR3 in DNA: TGTGCCAGCAGCTTAGCGCGGGAGACCCAGTACTTC.